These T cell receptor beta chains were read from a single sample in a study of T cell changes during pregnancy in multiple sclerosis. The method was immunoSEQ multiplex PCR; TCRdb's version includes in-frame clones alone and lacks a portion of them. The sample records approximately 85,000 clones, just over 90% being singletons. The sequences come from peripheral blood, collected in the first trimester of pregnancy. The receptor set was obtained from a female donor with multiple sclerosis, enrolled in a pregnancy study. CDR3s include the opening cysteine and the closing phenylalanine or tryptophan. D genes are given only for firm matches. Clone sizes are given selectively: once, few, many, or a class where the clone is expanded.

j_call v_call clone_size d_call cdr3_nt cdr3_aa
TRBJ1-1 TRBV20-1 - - TGCAGTCATACTTGGAACACTGAAGCTTTCTTT CSHTWNTEAFF
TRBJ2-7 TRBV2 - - TGTGCCAGCAGACCGGGGGTCGATTACGAGCAGTACTTC CASRPGVDYEQYF
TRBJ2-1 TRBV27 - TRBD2 TGTGCCAGCACAATGCGGGGGGTAGCGGGAGGGCCGAATGAGCAGTTCTTC CASTMRGVAGGPNEQFF
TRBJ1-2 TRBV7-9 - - TGTGCCAGCAGCTTGACCGGCGGGACGGACTTTGGCTACACCTTC CASSLTGGTDFGYTF
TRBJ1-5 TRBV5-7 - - TGTGCCAGCAGCTTAATAAATCAGCCCCAGCATTTT CASSLINQPQHF
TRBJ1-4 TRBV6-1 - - TGTGCCAGCAGGGGGGACACGACTAATGAAAAACTGTTTTTT CASRGDTTNEKLFF
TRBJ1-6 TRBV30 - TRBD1 TGTGCCTGGAGCGAGACGGGACAGGGAAATTCACCCCTCCACTTT CAWSETGQGNSPLHF
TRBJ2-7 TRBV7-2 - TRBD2 TGTGCCAGCAGCTTATCGACTAGCGGGGTTAAGCAGTACTTC CASSLSTSGVKQYF
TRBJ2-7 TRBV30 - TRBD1 TGTGCCTGGAGTAATCGGGACAGGGGAACCTACGAGCAGTACTTC CAWSNRDRGTYEQYF
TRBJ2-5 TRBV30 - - TGTGCCTGGAGTGGGCTAGACCAAGAGACCCAGTACTTC CAWSGLDQETQYF
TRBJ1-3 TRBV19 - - TGTGCCAGTAGTATCAGAAACTCTGGAAACACCATATATTTT CASSIRNSGNTIYF
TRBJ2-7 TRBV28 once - TGTGCCAGCAGTCAGGGTTCCTACGAGCAGTACTTC CASSQGSYEQYF
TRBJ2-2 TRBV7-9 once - TGTGCCAGCAGCAAACCCCAGGACACCGGGGAGCTGTTTTTT CASSKPQDTGELFF